This TCR beta chain was identified in a study of early T cells in non-severe SARS-CoV-2 infection. Study-level findings and limits: Matches to VDJdb favored anti-spike CD8 responses and missed private and CD4 specificities.

MiXCR was run by TCRdb on the 5' RACE reads, yielding one entry per CDR3 protein. The table records 70,000 or so distinct CDR3 sequences, about an eighth of them present only once. This clonotype was seen only a few times. What it binds is unknown. Sequenced material: whole blood. This TCR was sampled from an adult who was a healthcare worker with PCR-confirmed SARS-CoV-2 infection or an uninfected control (not recorded which).

DNA for the CDR3: TGTGCCAGCAGCAAACGGCCCGAGGCTAACTATGGCTACACCTTC. Amino acids: CASSKRPEANYGYTF. V is TRBV7-9 and J is TRBJ1-2; D uncertain. The CDR3 sequence is 15 residues long. The V gene lost 5 bases and the J gene lost 0 bases, with 13 bases spanning the gap. Germline V gene sequence: CDR1 SEHNR, CDR2 FQNEAQ (reference sequence).